The 6 T cell receptor beta chains below were found in one sample sequenced in a study of OX40 agonist ivuxolimab in advanced cancers. The method was immunoSEQ multiplex PCR; TCRdb's version includes in-frame clones alone and lacks a portion of them. The table records under 20,000 clones, about 80% of them present only once. The starting material was CD4+ or CD8+ T cells sorted from blood, obtained in a trial of the OX40 agonist ivuxolimab. These receptors all come from an adult with an advanced solid tumor such as melanoma, head and neck, liver or kidney cancer.

V gene TRBV5-1 combines with J gene TRBJ1-2; no firm D call. Trimming cost V 4 bases and J 8 bases, with 15 bases left between them. The CDR3 is made up of 13 amino acids. Germline V gene sequence: CDR1 SGHRS, CDR2 YFSETQ. The CDR3 sequence: CASSLDFPEGYTF. The CDR3 nucleotides read TGCGCCAGCAGCCTGGACTTCCCTGAGGGCTACACCTTC.

The chain couples TRBV6-6 to TRBJ1-5; D not certain. Germline CDR1 is MNHNY and CDR2 is SVGAGI (reference sequence). The CDR3 runs to 12 residues. Between the trimmed V and J ends, which lost 2 bases and 3 bases, there was a span of 2 bases. Written as DNA, the CDR3 is TGTGCCAGCAGTTACGCCAATCAGCCCCAGCATTTT. As protein: CASSYANQPQHF.

This sequence joins TRBV29-1 and TRBJ2-7, with 10 bases matching TRBD1. Per germline, CDR1 SQVTM and CDR2 ANQGSEA. J was trimmed by 3 bases and V by 4 bases; bases with no gene match: 6. The CDR3 runs to 14 residues. This CDR3 reads CSVVYRDRGYEQYF. For the CDR3, the DNA is TGCAGCGTTGTATATCGGGACAGGGGCTACGAGCAGTACTTC.

In its sample, this clone was seen once. This chain uses TRBV19 with TRBJ2-2, with TRBD2 matching over 7 bases. The CDR3 spans 15 residues. Per the germline V gene, CDR1 is LNHDA and CDR2 is SQIVND (reference sequence). The junction had 8 bases not matched to a gene; V was cut back by 4 bases and J by 6 bases. Here the CDR3 DNA reads TGTGCCAGTAGTAAGGTAGCGGGCTCCCCCGGGGAGCTGTTTTTT. This gives the protein CASSKVAGSPGELFF.

The chain is built from TRBV4-2 and TRBJ2-2, with a possible D match to TRBD2 (5 bases). The V and J ends lost 0 bases and 3 bases respectively, with 8 bases between them. Per the germline V gene, CDR1 is LGHNA and CDR2 is YNFKEQ. This CDR3 has 15 residues. Here the CDR3 DNA reads TGTGCCAGCAGCCAAGACCGGACTCACACCGGGGAGCTGTTTTTT. As protein: CASSQDRTHTGELFF.

The rearrangement joins TRBV5-4 to TRBJ1-2; a weak D match, TRBD1 (5 bases). CDR3 length: 15 amino acids. Germline CDR1 and CDR2: SGHNT and YYREEE (reference sequence). With 3 bases removed from V and 8 bases from J, the gap between germline ends came to 20 bases. CDR3 loop: CASSSGATLVRGYTF. In DNA, the CDR3 is TGTGCCAGCAGCTCCGGGGCGACCCTAGTCCGGGGCTACACCTTC.